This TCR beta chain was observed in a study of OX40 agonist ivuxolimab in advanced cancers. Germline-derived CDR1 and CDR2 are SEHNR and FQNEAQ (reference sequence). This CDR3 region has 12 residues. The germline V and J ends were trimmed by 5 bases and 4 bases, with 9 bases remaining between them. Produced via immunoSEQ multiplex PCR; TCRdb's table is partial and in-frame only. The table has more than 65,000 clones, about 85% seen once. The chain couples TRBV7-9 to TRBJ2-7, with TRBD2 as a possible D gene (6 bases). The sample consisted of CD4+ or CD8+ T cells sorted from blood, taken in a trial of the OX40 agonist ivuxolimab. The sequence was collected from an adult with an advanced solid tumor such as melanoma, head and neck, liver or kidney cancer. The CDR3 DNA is TGTGCCAGCAGCCGACTAGAATACGAGCAGTACTTC. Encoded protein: CASSRLEYEQYF.